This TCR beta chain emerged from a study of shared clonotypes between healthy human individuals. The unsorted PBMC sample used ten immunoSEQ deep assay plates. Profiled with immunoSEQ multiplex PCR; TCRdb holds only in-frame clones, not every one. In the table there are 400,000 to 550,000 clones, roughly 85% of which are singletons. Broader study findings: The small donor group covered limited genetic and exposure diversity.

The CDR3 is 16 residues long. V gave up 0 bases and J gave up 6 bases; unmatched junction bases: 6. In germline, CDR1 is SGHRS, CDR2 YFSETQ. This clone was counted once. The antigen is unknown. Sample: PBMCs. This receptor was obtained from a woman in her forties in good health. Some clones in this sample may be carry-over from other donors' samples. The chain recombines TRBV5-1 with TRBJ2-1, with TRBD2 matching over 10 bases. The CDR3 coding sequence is TGCGCCAGCAGCTTGGTACCTAGCGGGAGTTTCAATGAGCAGTTCTTC. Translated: CASSLVPSGSFNEQFF.